This T cell receptor beta chain was sequenced in a study of beta chain features in type 1 diabetes (dated by TCRdb to the late 2010s). A note on the overall study: Mean age, gender distribution, total cell number and subset yield did not differ between patients and healthy donors. A total of roughly 98,000,000 sorted cells were examined across all samples, and RNA yield correlated strongly with the number of cells per subset. The study compared the TCRB repertoires of sorted circulating CD4+ T cell subsets in recently diagnosed type 1 diabetes patients with those in matched healthy donors. Whereas all 30 or so donors provided naive and central memory subsets, regulatory and stem cell-like memory subsets were isolated from just 8 patients and roughly eight healthy donors. What the work shows at the level of the full study, not this receptor alone: Because cDNA was sequenced instead of genomic DNA, highly expressing activated cells could be over-represented, though the groups showed no difference in activation or CD3 levels. Because the HLA sub-analyses included only small numbers of individuals, any influence of HLA type on TCRB rearrangement was left unresolved. PCR may preferentially amplify shorter templates, but because patient and control samples were amplified and corrected together, any resulting skew would affect both groups equally. In all four CD4+ subsets, TCRB CDR3 length was moderately but significantly shorter in type 1 diabetes patients. At VDJ recombination sites, type 1 diabetes patients had fewer insertions and more deleted nucleotides, which implies abnormalities in thymic rearrangement. Naive, central memory and regulatory TCRB repertoires appeared more similar among patients than among healthy donors.

A single peripheral blood draw of approximately 100 mL on average was collected from each donor into heparinised tubes. A BD FACSAria II was used to sort naive, central memory, regulatory and stem cell-like memory CD4+ T cells with a panel that included CD45RO, CCR7, CD25, CD127, CD95 and CD27. A purity above 95% was achieved for all sorted populations. PBMCs were separated immediately by Lymphoprep density gradient centrifugation and were stained directly, without being cultured. Samples were stained and sorted in pairs, with one healthy donor and one patient per experiment, so that batch effects were minimized. The entire isolated RNA was reverse transcribed using the High Capacity cDNA Reverse Transcription Kit, and thus expressed TCRB transcripts were sequenced. Naive, central memory and regulatory T cell samples underwent deep immunoSEQ sequencing, averaging around 4 million total reads per sample. After sorted cells were lysed in RLT buffer, RNA was extracted with DNase-treated RNeasy Micro or Mini kits, with the choice depending on cell number. Each cell subset was processed on its own to prevent cross-contamination, while patient and healthy donor samples were processed together. The immunoSEQ multiplex PCR was used to amplify TCRB sequences from cDNA, yielding 87-bp fragments that span the CDR3 region. Sequencing of the amplicons was done on the Illumina HiSeq platform. The paper's data handling went like this. PCR bias was corrected computationally using synthetic template baselines, and reads within Hamming distance 2 were collapsed, with unmergeable singletons discarded. Reads were aligned against IMGT to assign V, D and J genes, CDR3 length and insertions or deletions at six rearrangement sites. Clonotype counts were normalized to sorted cell number within each subset before computing true diversity and Gini coefficients with the tcR R package. Repertoire sharing was quantified using the overlap coefficient calculated on TCRB nucleotide sequences. Out-of-frame TCRB sequences from naive cells were analyzed to stand in for the pre-selection repertoire. This immuneACCESS table, as held by TCRdb, lists in-frame sequences with V and J called but not all clones. Of the missing ones, under half trace to an unresolved V gene in checked studies; the others have no known cause. The D gene and trimming were derived from the DNA, and the V and J assignments and clone size from that table. This sample lists 250,000 or so clones; 20% were detected once. The top ten clones comprise 0.028% of the sample.

As encoded in the germline V gene, CDR1 is MDHEN while CDR2 is SYDVKM. V is clipped by 5 bases and J by 12 bases, and the sequence between their germline boundaries is 23 bases long. The CDR3 goes from the cysteine to the phenylalanine over 14 residues. The read is trimmed to its CDR3 DNA, 42 bases read in frame from base 1. Concerning this clone: Its antigen remains unidentified. Base qualities were left out, and no much larger clone turns up one base away.

Sequenced input: naive CD4+ T cells from blood. This specimen's cell subset or site label, per the study, means: true naive CD4+ T cells. This TCR came from a woman aged 35 to 49 with type 1 diabetes. This receptor chain uses TRBV28 and TRBJ2-7; the D gene is possibly TRBD1, with 5 bases matching. The DNA reads as follows: TGTGCCAGCAGTCTCGAGACAGCCTTTAGTGTGATGTACTTC. Its protein is CASSLETAFSVMYF.